What follows describes a single TCR beta chain. Its cognate antigen is unknown. An end of the junction differs from the germline gene, which may be a read error. This entry is derived from a study of tumor-infiltrating lymphocytes in primary liver carcinoma. Study-level information: Patients were both men and women, whose ages ran from 30 to 69 years. General study points: Whereas tumor region pairs overlapped more, tumor-adjacent and tumor-blood pairs overlapped less.

The CDR3 extends over 13 amino acids. CDR1 is SGHAT and CDR2 is FQDESV in the germline V gene (reference sequence). Unsorted whole blood supplied the RNA, and germline DNA was extracted too. Before the surgical procedure, approximately 3.6 milliliters of peripheral blood were collected. Starting from 450 to 500 ng of total RNA, TCR beta cDNA was produced with a primer in the constant region. Slightly modified ARM-PCR served as the procedure for the TCR beta libraries. These libraries came from three rounds of nested multiplex PCR. Primers for the first two PCR rounds were TRBV1-TRBV30 forward primers and a C-beta reverse primer (approximately 10 cycles per round). TCRdb used MiXCR to reprocess the multiplex PCR reads, holding one entry per CDR3 protein. The sample lists approximately 300,000 distinct CDR3 sequences; 65% were seen once.

J is TRBJ2-5 and V is TRBV11-1; D perhaps matches TRBD2 (6 bases). The TCR comes from a man aged 35 to 55 with primary liver carcinoma and hepatitis B virus infection. Material: peripheral blood. Written as DNA, the CDR3 is TGTGCCAGCAGCTTTGCGGGGATCTATGAGCAGCTCTTC. Translating it yields CASSFAGIYEQLF.